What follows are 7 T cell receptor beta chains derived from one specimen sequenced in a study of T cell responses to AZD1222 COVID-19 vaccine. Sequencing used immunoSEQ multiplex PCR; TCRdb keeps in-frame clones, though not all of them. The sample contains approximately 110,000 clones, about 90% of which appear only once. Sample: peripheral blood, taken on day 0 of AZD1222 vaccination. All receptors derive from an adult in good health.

CDR3: CASSFPGQGYGYTF. CDR3 DNA sequence: TGTGCCAGCAGCTTCCCGGGACAGGGGTATGGCTACACCTTC. The rearrangement links TRBV14 to TRBJ1-2; 10 bases line up with TRBD1. Germline CDR1 and CDR2: SGHDN and FVKESK. V lost 5 bases, J lost 5 bases, and 5 bases stayed unmatched. This CDR3 region has 14 residues.

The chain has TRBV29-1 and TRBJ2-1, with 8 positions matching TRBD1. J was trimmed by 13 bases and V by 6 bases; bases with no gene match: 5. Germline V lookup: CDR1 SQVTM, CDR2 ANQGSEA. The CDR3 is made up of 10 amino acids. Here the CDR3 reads CSVSGTGQFF. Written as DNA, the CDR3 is TGCAGCGTCTCCGGGACAGGACAGTTCTTC.

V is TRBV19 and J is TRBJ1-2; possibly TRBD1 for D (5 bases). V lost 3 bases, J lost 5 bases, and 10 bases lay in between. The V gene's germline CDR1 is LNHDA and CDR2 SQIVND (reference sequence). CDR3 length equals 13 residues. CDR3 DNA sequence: TGTGCCAGTAGTATTTCCCGGGGGTATGGCTACACCTTC. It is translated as CASSISRGYGYTF.

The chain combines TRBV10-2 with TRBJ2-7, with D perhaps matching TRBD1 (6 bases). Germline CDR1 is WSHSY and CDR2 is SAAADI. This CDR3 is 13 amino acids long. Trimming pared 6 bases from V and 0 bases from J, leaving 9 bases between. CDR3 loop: CASRTGYSYEQYF. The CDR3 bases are TGCGCCAGCAGGACAGGCTACTCCTACGAGCAGTACTTC.

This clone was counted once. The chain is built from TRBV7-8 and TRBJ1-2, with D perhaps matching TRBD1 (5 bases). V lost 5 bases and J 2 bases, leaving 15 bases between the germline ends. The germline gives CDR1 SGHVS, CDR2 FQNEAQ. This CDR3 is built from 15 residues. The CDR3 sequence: CASSPGEAGNYGYTF. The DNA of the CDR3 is TGTGCCAGCAGCCCTGGGGAGGCAGGGAACTATGGCTACACCTTC.

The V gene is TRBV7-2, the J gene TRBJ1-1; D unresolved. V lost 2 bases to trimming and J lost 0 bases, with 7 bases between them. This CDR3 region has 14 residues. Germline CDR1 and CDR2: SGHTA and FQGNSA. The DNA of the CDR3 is TGTGCCAGCAGCTTACAACAGCTGAACACTGAAGCTTTCTTT. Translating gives CASSLQQLNTEAFF. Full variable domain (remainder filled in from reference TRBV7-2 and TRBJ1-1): GAGVSQSPSNKVTEKGKDVELRCDPISGHTALYWYRQSLGQGLEFLIYFQGNSAPDKSGLPSDRFSAERTGGSVSTLTIQRTQQEDSAVYLCASSLQQLNTEAFFGQGTRLTVV.

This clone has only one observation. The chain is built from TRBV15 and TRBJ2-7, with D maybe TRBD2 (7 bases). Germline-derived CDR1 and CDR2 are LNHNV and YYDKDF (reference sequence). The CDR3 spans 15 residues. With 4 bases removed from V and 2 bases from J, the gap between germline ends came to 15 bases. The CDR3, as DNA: TGTGCCACCAGCATAGGGGAGGGGGGGACCTACGAGCAGTACTTC. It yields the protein CATSIGEGGTYEQYF.